The 14 T cell receptor beta chains reported below all come from one sample, sequenced in a study of T cells in localized non-small cell lung cancer (dated by TCRdb to the early 2020s). Library method: the immunoSEQ multiplex PCR assay. As stored in TCRdb, this immuneACCESS dataset retains in-frame rearrangements with V and J assigned. A fraction of the clones does not appear; measured against another copy, unresolved V genes explain less than half of the discrepancy, and the remainder lacks a known reason. The table for this sample lists about 48,000 clones; roughly 77% of them were counted only once. The biggest ten clones account for about 15% of the sample. This sample comprised peripheral blood, obtained before any cancer treatment. The receptors were sampled from a man aged 40 to 75 with stage I squamous cell lung carcinoma.

This chain connects TRBV29-1 to TRBJ2-2; D possibly matches TRBD1 or TRBD2 (6 bases each). The CDR3 is made up of 15 amino acids. Germline CDR1 reads SQVTM; CDR2 reads ANQGSEA. Trimming stripped 0 bases from V and 2 bases from J, with 10 bases between. CDR3 sequence reads: CSVEDEGGNTGELFF. The CDR3 bases are TGCAGCGTTGAAGATGAGGGGGGAAACACCGGGGAGCTGTTTTTT.

The rearrangement uses TRBV29-1 and TRBJ2-3, with D possibly being TRBD2 (7 bases). CDR1 and CDR2 (germline): SQVTM, ANQGSEA. The CDR3 has 17 amino acids. V was trimmed by 4 bases and J by 3 bases, leaving 23 bases between them. CDR3 residues: CSVVGVGGAPRTDTQYF. The CDR3 nucleotides are TGCAGCGTTGTAGGGGTGGGGGGGGCCCCACGGACAGATACGCAGTATTTT.

The gene calls are TRBV7-9 and TRBJ1-2; D is perhaps TRBD1 (6 bases). Trimming left V 2 bases short and J 8 bases short, with 15 bases between. CDR1 SEHNR and CDR2 FQNEAQ come from the germline V gene (reference sequence). The CDR3 sequence is 14 residues long. The CDR3 DNA reads TGTGCCAGCAGCTTAAACGGCCAAGGGGGAGGCTACACCTTC. This translates into CASSLNGQGGGYTF.

The CDR3 region is CASSQDPGTGELFF. The CDR3 region has the DNA TGCGCCAGCAGCCAAGATCCAGGGACCGGGGAGCTGTTTTTT. The rearrangement uses TRBV4-1 and TRBJ2-2, with D possibly being TRBD1 (5 bases). The CDR3 is 14 amino acids. Between the trimmed V and J ends, which lost 0 bases and 5 bases, there was a span of 7 bases. CDR1 and CDR2 from the germline V gene are MGHRA and YSYEKL.

V gene TRBV5-1 combines with J gene TRBJ2-5; no firm D call. The germline CDR1 and CDR2 sequences are SGHRS and YFSETQ. Trimming pared 4 bases from V and 5 bases from J, leaving 15 bases between. The CDR3 is 14 amino acids. The CDR3 region has the DNA TGCGCCAGCAGCCTCAGAGTCCAGGCGGAGACCCAGTACTTC. Translated: CASSLRVQAETQYF.

This clone appeared once. V is TRBV15 and J is TRBJ2-5; D gene unclear. V dropped 3 bases and J dropped 5 bases, with 13 bases sitting between them. Germline V CDR1 and CDR2: LNHNV, YYDKDF (reference sequence). This CDR3 comprises 14 residues. CDR3 DNA sequence: TGTGCCACCAGCAGGAGGTTGGCAGACGAGACCCAGTACTTC. This codes for CATSRRLADETQYF.

The table lists this clone with a count of one. This chain connects TRBV7-2 to TRBJ1-1; a possible D gene is TRBD1 (5 bases). The CDR3 has 13 amino acids. CDR1 is SGHTA and CDR2 is FQGNSA in the germline V gene. Trimming left V 6 bases short and J 4 bases short, with 12 bases between. The chain's CDR3 is CASSSRAITEAFF. The CDR3 coding sequence is TGTGCCAGCAGTTCCAGGGCGATCACTGAAGCTTTCTTT.

The chain uses TRBV7-2 and TRBJ2-7; 8 positions agree with TRBD1. Germline CDR1 and CDR2: SGHTA and FQGNSA. The CDR3 is made up of 15 amino acids. Trimming cost V 3 bases and J 1 base; bases outside gene matches: 5. The DNA for the CDR3 is TGTGCCAGCAGCTTTCCAGGGGGCGCGTCCTACGAGCAGTACTTC. It encodes CASSFPGGASYEQYF. The full variable domain, completed using reference TRBV7-2 and TRBJ2-7, is GAGVSQSPSNKVTEKGKDVELRCDPISGHTALYWYRQSLGQGLEFLIYFQGNSAPDKSGLPSDRFSAERTGGSVSTLTIQRTQQEDSAVYLCASSFPGGASYEQYFGPGTRLTVT.

This clone has just a few counts. The V call is TRBV7-9, the J call TRBJ1-2; no clear D. This CDR3 is built from 15 residues. V was clipped by 4 bases and J by 4 bases, with 16 bases between them. CDR1 and CDR2 (germline): SEHNR, FQNEAQ (reference sequence). The CDR3 DNA reads as TGTGCCAGCAGCTCGCCGACACAAGTGGCCTATGGCTACACCTTC. Amino acid sequence: CASSSPTQVAYGYTF.

V is TRBV29-1 and J is TRBJ2-5; 11 nucleotides agree with TRBD1. The CDR3 has 13 amino acids. CDR1 and CDR2 (germline): SQVTM, ANQGSEA. V lost 7 bases, J lost 5 bases, and 6 bases stayed unmatched. CDR3 sequence: CSGGRDRGETQYF. As DNA, the CDR3 is TGCAGCGGCGGCCGGGACAGGGGGGAGACCCAGTACTTC. Together with reference TRBV29-1 and TRBJ2-5, the CDR3 gives the full variable domain: SAVISQKPSRDICQRGTSLTIQCQVDSQVTMMFWYRQQPGQSLTLIATANQGSEATYESGFVIDKFPISRPNLTFSTLTVSNMSPEDSSIYLCSGGRDRGETQYFGPGTRLLVL.

The chain combines TRBV6-6 with TRBJ1-1; D is ambiguous. Trimming shortened V by 10 bases and J by 11 bases, and 17 bases separated the two germline ends. The CDR3 consists of 11 residues. Germline values: CDR1 MNHNY, CDR2 SVGAGI (reference sequence). CDR3 in amino acids: CATREGNEAFF. DNA of the CDR3: TGTGCCACCCGGGAAGGGAATGAGGCTTTCTTT.

This clone was seen only a few times. The rearrangement joins TRBV19 to TRBJ1-4, with TRBD1 identical over 8 bases. Germline CDR1 reads LNHDA; CDR2 reads SQIVND (reference sequence). The CDR3 totals 14 residues. Unmatched junction bases numbered 5, after V lost 4 bases and J lost 7 bases. CDR3 sequence (DNA): TGTGCCAGTAGTAGTGACAGGGGCGGTGAAAAACTGTTTTTT. The encoded protein is CASSSDRGGEKLFF.

This CDR3 reads CASRAGALNEQYF. The CDR3 nucleotides read TGTGCCAGCAGGGCGGGGGCCCTCAACGAGCAGTACTTC. The V gene is TRBV7-9, the J gene TRBJ2-7; tentative D call: TRBD2 (7 bases). CDR1 is SEHNR and CDR2 is FQNEAQ in the germline V gene (reference sequence). The V gene lost 6 bases and the J gene lost 5 bases, with 14 bases spanning the gap. The CDR3 extends over 13 amino acids.

The chain links TRBV28 to TRBJ2-7, with 8 bases fitting TRBD1. The CDR3 has 15 residues. The germline CDR1 and CDR2 sequences are MDHEN and SYDVKM. V shed 6 bases and J 1 base; nucleotides not matched to a gene: 8. The CDR3 DNA sequence: TGTGCCAGCAGCTCGCCACAGGGGGTTTCCTACGAGCAGTACTTC. Protein sequence: CASSSPQGVSYEQYF.